The following is a T cell receptor beta chain sequence with its context. Its antigen is still unknown. This sample is part of a study of graft-versus-host responses after intestinal transplantation. Turning to the study itself: The recipients all started with anti-thymocyte globulin induction and then took tacrolimus and steroids for around three years.

V was clipped by 4 bases and J by 3 bases, with 10 bases between them. The V gene's germline CDR1 is MGHRA and CDR2 YSYEKL. The CDR3 contains 15 residues. Method: immunoSEQ multiplex PCR; TCRdb's copy keeps in-frame clones and lacks some. The sample holds 60,000 to 90,000 clones, 90% seen once. Findings and limits, study-wide: Within allografts, high graft-versus-host to host-versus-graft clonal ratios were seen among patients with graft-donor T cell macrochimerism. Peak circulating GvH clone levels were associated with early post-transplant HvG declines. Analysis identified GvH clones in recipient marrow, with some appearing first in ileum or blood.

This receptor was identified in a human donor who received an intestinal transplant. Sequencing used unstimulated CD8+ T cells sorted from spleen or lymph node cells, obtained before intestinal transplant. The chain uses TRBV4-1 and TRBJ2-6; no clear D. The CDR3 region has the DNA TGCGCCAGCAGCCCGCTGGTGAGTGGGGCCAACGTCCTGACTTTC. As protein: CASSPLVSGANVLTF.